This T cell receptor beta chain appears in the sequencing data of a study of identical twins. Template switching added a universal primer site, and cDNA bore unique molecular identifiers. TCRdb used MiXCR to reprocess the 5' RACE reads, holding one entry per CDR3 protein. The table has approximately 470,000 distinct CDR3 sequences, 14% seen once. This clonotype was observed many times. Trimming took off 0 bases at V and 4 bases at J, with 9 bases between the two ends. This CDR3 comprises 14 residues. The germline gives CDR1 MNHEY, CDR2 SVGEGT. The same specimen was also included in a second study, on yellow fever vaccine responses in identical twins.

The sequence came from a woman in her late teens or twenties in good health. The material sequenced was CD4+ T cells sorted from blood. The chain couples TRBV6-2 or TRBV6-3 to TRBJ1-1; no reliable D call. The CDR3 here is CASSYSGRGTEAFF. The CDR3, as DNA: TGTGCCAGCAGTTACTCAGGTCGGGGCACTGAAGCTTTCTTT.